Following are 20 T cell receptor beta chains from one sample sequenced in a study of cytomegalovirus exposure and HLA in healthy donors. The PCR ran on 60 Vbeta and 13 Jbeta primers. TCRdb's table, derived via immunoSEQ multiplex PCR, lists solely in-frame clones and lacks some. The sample lists around 90,000 clones; around 59% were seen once. What was sequenced was PBMCs. The source of these receptors is a human donor in good health.

This clone was seen only a few times. The V call is TRBV19, the J call TRBJ1-2, with D possibly TRBD1 on 5 matching bases. Trimming pared 5 bases from V and 8 bases from J, leaving 18 bases between. Germline V CDR1 and CDR2: LNHDA, SQIVND (reference sequence). CDR3 length: 14 residues. The CDR3 nucleotides read TGTGCCAGTAGTCCCCTAAGGACGGAGGGGGGCTACACCTTC. Protein product: CASSPLRTEGGYTF.

This sequence joins TRBV5-4 and TRBJ1-1; weak D call: TRBD1 (5 bases). With 6 bases removed from V and 0 bases from J, the gap between germline ends came to 15 bases. The CDR3 consists of 15 residues. Germline V gives CDR1 SGHNT, CDR2 YYREEE (reference sequence). The CDR3 bases are TGTGCCAGCACTAGGGGATTAGGGATGAACACTGAAGCTTTCTTT. This codes for CASTRGLGMNTEAFF.

The chain has TRBV30 and TRBJ1-3; D is unresolved. From germline, CDR1 is GTSNPN and CDR2 SVGIG (reference sequence). The V end was cut by 4 bases, the J end by 3 bases, with 13 bases between. The length of the CDR3 is 14 residues. The CDR3 DNA reads as TGTGCCTGGAATGAGGGAACAAGTGGAAACACCATATATTTT. Encoded protein: CAWNEGTSGNTIYF.

This clone was seen only a few times. This same CDR3 is encoded by further DNA sequences in the sample. The chain uses TRBV7-9 and TRBJ2-2; 7 bases align to TRBD1. V gave up 1 base and J gave up 5 bases; unmatched junction bases: 1. The CDR3 sequence is 14 residues long. Germline CDR1 SEHNR, CDR2 FQNEAQ (reference sequence). The CDR3, as DNA: TGTGCCAGCAGCTTAGAGGGGGCGACCGGGGAGCTGTTTTTT. Translating it yields CASSLEGATGELFF.

The V call is TRBV18, the J call TRBJ1-2, with D unresolved. This CDR3 has 21 amino acids. Germline lookup yields CDR1 KGHSH and CDR2 LQKENI. V dropped 1 base and J dropped 4 bases, with 31 bases sitting between them. CDR3 in amino acids: CASSPQFSNSYGVQKLYGYTF. The CDR3 bases are TGTGCCAGCTCACCACAATTCTCGAACTCATACGGGGTACAGAAACTCTATGGCTACACCTTC.

A few counts support this clone. CDR3 region: CATGQGVNEQYF. The CDR3 DNA is TGTGCCACAGGACAGGGGGTAAACGAGCAGTACTTC. The chain recombines TRBV13 with TRBJ2-7, with 10 bases that match TRBD1. The germline V gene has CDR1 PRHDT and CDR2 FYEKMQ (reference sequence). The J segment lost 5 bases and the V segment lost 10 bases, leaving 5 bases of the junction unmatched. The CDR3 sequence is 12 residues long.

The chain links TRBV30 to TRBJ1-4; unclear D gene. The CDR3 is 14 amino acids. V gave up 2 bases and J gave up 8 bases, with 15 bases separating them. Looked up from germline, CDR1 is GTSNPN and CDR2 is SVGIG (reference sequence). CDR3 DNA: TGTGCCTGGAGTCCGACCTCTCGAGGGGAAAAACTGTTTTTT. Translating gives CAWSPTSRGEKLFF.

The chain has TRBV19 and TRBJ2-7; 11 positions match TRBD1. The CDR3 is made up of 15 amino acids. V lost 6 bases and J lost 2; bases outside the gene matches: 6. The V gene's germline CDR1 is LNHDA and CDR2 SQIVND (reference sequence). CDR3 nucleotide sequence: TGTGCCAGTAGGATCCGGGACAGGGGGACCTACGAGCAGTACTTC. This translates into CASRIRDRGTYEQYF.

The rearrangement uses TRBV5-6 and TRBJ1-2; 7 nucleotides agree with TRBD1. Trimming removed 2 bases from V and 4 bases from J; junction bases left unmatched: 5. The CDR3 covers 14 residues. The germline CDR1 and CDR2 sequences are SGHDT and YYEEEE. The CDR3 sequence is CASSLRTGAYGYTF. CDR3 bases: TGTGCCAGCAGCTTAAGAACAGGGGCCTATGGCTACACCTTC.

The rearrangement uses TRBV2 and TRBJ1-4, with TRBD1 as a possible D gene (5 bases). Trimming took 6 bases from V and 5 from J, leaving 13 bases between them. The CDR3 spans 14 residues. Germline CDR1 reads SNHLY; CDR2 reads FYNNEI. The CDR3 protein is CASSHRYKNEKLFF. The CDR3, as DNA: TGTGCCAGCAGCCACAGGTATAAAAATGAAAAACTGTTTTTT.

V and J are TRBV10-3 and TRBJ2-7; tentative D call: TRBD1 (6 bases). The ends were cut back, 11 bases at V and 0 bases at J, with 17 bases in the middle. The CDR3 covers 14 residues. Germline CDR1 reads ENHRY; CDR2 reads SYGVKD. The CDR3 DNA reads as TGTGCCGCCCAGGGGCAGGGAAGCTCCTACGAGCAGTACTTC. Translation: CAAQGQGSSYEQYF.

This rearrangement joins TRBV6-5 to TRBJ2-3, with D uncertain. CDR3 length equals 15 residues. Germline V gene lookup returns CDR1 MNHEY and CDR2 SVGAGI. Trimming cost V 5 bases and J 0 bases, with 12 bases left between them. The CDR3 DNA sequence: TGTGCCAGCAGTCGAGCATCCCCCAGCACAGATACGCAGTATTTT. It is translated as CASSRASPSTDTQYF.

The chain recombines TRBV9 with TRBJ1-5; D is ambiguous. The CDR3 runs 13 residues. V was cut by 3 bases and J by 9 bases, with 13 bases left in between. CDR1 and CDR2 (germline): SGDLS, YYNGEE. The CDR3 loop reads CASSGVENGPQHF. As DNA, the CDR3 is TGTGCCAGCAGCGGAGTCGAGAATGGGCCCCAGCATTTT.

The chain links TRBV7-3 to TRBJ1-1, with 9 bases identical to TRBD1. The CDR3 totals 16 residues. CDR1 SGHTA and CDR2 FQGTGA come from the germline V gene. Trimming took 5 bases from V and 1 from J; bases not matched to a gene: 8. CDR3 region: CASSRSGTGPNTEAFF. Here the CDR3 DNA reads TGTGCCAGCAGCAGATCCGGGACAGGGCCGAACACTGAAGCTTTCTTT. The full variable domain, its missing parts supplied by reference TRBV7-3 and TRBJ1-1, is GAGVSQTPSNKVTEKGKYVELRCDPISGHTALYWYRQSLGQGPEFLIYFQGTGAADDSGLPNDRFFAVRPEGSVSTLKIQRTERGDSAVYLCASSRSGTGPNTEAFFGQGTRLTVV.

The V gene is TRBV4-2, the J gene TRBJ1-2; TRBD1 aligns across 7 bases. Germline trimming cut 0 bases from V and 8 bases from J; bases unmatched to any gene: 6. In germline, CDR1 is LGHNA, CDR2 YNFKEQ. This CDR3 comprises 14 residues. The DNA of the CDR3 is TGTGCCAGCAGCCAAGATTCGGCAGGGGGAGGCTACACCTTC. Translation gives CASSQDSAGGGYTF.

The chain has TRBV27 and TRBJ1-4; D remains unclear. V dropped 0 bases and J dropped 8 bases, with 13 bases sitting between them. CDR1 is MNHEY and CDR2 is SMNVEV in the germline V gene (reference sequence). This CDR3 spans 15 amino acids. This CDR3 is CASSLSRVTREKLFF. The CDR3 nucleotides read TGTGCCAGCAGTTTATCGAGGGTTACGAGGGAAAAACTGTTTTTT.

The chain employs TRBV11-3 and TRBJ2-3; the match to TRBD2 covers 8 bases. Germline CDR1 SGHNT, CDR2 YENEEA. The CDR3 totals 14 residues. The V segment lost 5 bases and the J segment 12 bases; nucleotides outside the gene matches: 13. CDR3 residues: CASSPGVAGHLQYF. The CDR3 coding sequence is TGTGCCAGCAGCCCCGGGGTAGCGGGGCATCTACAGTATTTT.

The genes are TRBV7-9 and TRBJ1-6, with a possible D match to TRBD1 (6 bases). The CDR3 totals 15 residues. CDR1 and CDR2 (germline): SEHNR, FQNEAQ (reference sequence). Trimming left V 6 bases short and J 7 bases short, with 16 bases between. The CDR3 is CASRPTDSLNSPLHF. The CDR3 DNA sequence: TGTGCCAGCAGACCGACGGACAGCTTAAATTCACCCCTCCACTTT.

The V and J genes are TRBV7-9 and TRBJ1-2; D is uncertain. Germline V gene sequence: CDR1 SEHNR, CDR2 FQNEAQ (reference sequence). This CDR3 is built from 13 residues. The ends were cut back, 5 bases at V and 8 bases at J, with 15 bases in the middle. CDR3 sequence: CASSRGAGEGYTF. DNA for the CDR3: TGTGCCAGCAGCCGCGGTGCCGGCGAAGGCTACACCTTC.

The chain uses TRBV15 and TRBJ2-1; no firm D call. The CDR3 is made up of 16 amino acids. CDR1 LNHNV and CDR2 YYDKDF come from the germline V gene (reference sequence). Trimming removed 0 bases from V and 0 bases from J, with 9 bases in between. The CDR3 spells CATSRDLASSYNEQFF. The CDR3 DNA follows: TGTGCCACCAGCAGAGATTTGGCCAGCTCCTACAATGAGCAGTTCTTC.